The present T cell receptor beta chain was sequenced within a study of blood T cell repertoires in COVID-19. This clone was seen a single time. The CDR3 has 15 residues. Germline CDR1 is SGHNT and CDR2 is YYREEE (reference sequence). V was pared by 4 bases and J by 4 bases, with 17 bases between. This table comes from immunoSEQ multiplex PCR, and its TCRdb copy is limited to in-frame clones, with some not included. The data contain about 40,000 clones, approximately 88% of them seen just once; the ten biggest clones take up roughly a tenth. The material sequenced was peripheral blood. This TCR was recovered from a human donor in a cohort sampled during active COVID-19. The gene calls are TRBV5-4 and TRBJ2-5, with a possible D match to TRBD2 (5 bases). The CDR3 protein is CASSMAGSGGETQYF. As DNA, the CDR3 is TGTGCCAGCAGCATGGCTGGGAGTGGTGGAGAGACCCAGTACTTC.